Listed below are T cell receptor beta chains from one sample, sequenced in a study of blood T cell repertoires in COVID-19. Measured with immunoSEQ multiplex PCR; TCRdb has only the in-frame clones, and not every one. This table holds 300,000 or so clones, about nine tenths found once. Sequences were obtained from PBMCs or T cells enriched from blood (not recorded which). Source of these receptors: a woman aged 18-35 years who had recovered from COVID-19. The CDR3 runs from the conserved cysteine through the conserved F or W. D genes are given only for firm matches. The size entry is marked missing in some rows and otherwise reads once, few, many or a size class.

size	D	V	J	CDR3	DNA
.	.	TRBV4-1	TRBJ2-5	CASSQSPVRGETQYF	TGCGCCAGCAGCCAATCTCCAGTCCGGGGGGAGACCCAGTACTTC
.	TRBD1	TRBV3-1/TRBV3-2	TRBJ1-2	CASSQGTGSGYGYTF	TGTGCCAGCAGCCAAGGGACAGGCTCGGGCTATGGCTACACCTTC
.	TRBD1	TRBV25-1	TRBJ2-7	CASRGGPYEQYF	TGTGCCAGCAGAGGGGGCCCCTACGAGCAGTACTTC
few	TRBD2	TRBV5-4	TRBJ2-7	CASSPPLAGGSGEQYF	TGTGCCAGCAGCCCCCCCCTAGCGGGAGGTTCGGGGGAGCAGTACTTC
once	TRBD1	TRBV5-4	TRBJ2-5	CASSLGGRDRETQYF	TGTGCCAGCAGCTTGGGGGGCCGGGACAGAGAGACCCAGTACTTC
.	.	TRBV7-9	TRBJ2-3	CASSSFLLRDSGSTDTQYF	TGTGCCAGCAGCTCCTTTCTCCTTCGGGACTCCGGCAGCACAGATACGCAGTATTTT
.	TRBD2	TRBV29-1	TRBJ2-7	CSVATPGLAGRSSYEQYF	TGCAGCGTCGCAACGCCGGGACTAGCGGGACGGAGCTCCTACGAGCAGTACTTC
.	.	TRBV9	TRBJ2-2	CASSVGGPGGELFF	TGTGCCAGCAGCGTAGGCGGCCCAGGGGGGGAGCTGTTTTTT
.	TRBD1	TRBV29-1	TRBJ2-7	CSVGDGTAYEQYF	TGCAGCGTTGGGGATGGGACAGCCTACGAGCAGTACTTC
.	.	TRBV7-3	TRBJ2-1	CASSFQAYNEQFF	TGTGCCAGCAGCTTTCAGGCTTACAATGAGCAGTTCTTC
.	TRBD2	TRBV7-9	TRBJ2-7	CASSRGGGTSEQYF	TGTGCCAGCAGCCGTGGGGGAGGGACTAGCGAGCAGTACTTC
.	TRBD1	TRBV6-5	TRBJ1-2	CASKPGQGLGGYTF	TGTGCCAGCAAACCGGGACAGGGGTTAGGGGGCTACACCTTC
.	.	TRBV3-1/TRBV3-2	TRBJ1-5	CASSQDPGSNQPQHF	TGTGCCAGCAGCCAAGACCCAGGGAGCAATCAGCCCCAGCATTTT
.	.	TRBV30	TRBJ1-3	CAATQGYSGNTIYF	TGTGCCGCAACACAGGGTTACTCTGGAAACACCATATATTTT
.	.	TRBV5-1	TRBJ1-1	CASSLTEGTLGAEAFF	TGCGCCAGCAGCTTGACAGAAGGGACTCTTGGGGCTGAAGCTTTCTTT
few	.	TRBV6-1	TRBJ2-1	CASSYQDWNEQFF	TGTGCCAGCAGTTATCAGGACTGGAATGAGCAGTTCTTC
few	TRBD2	TRBV5-1	TRBJ2-2	CASSARSSGVGELFF	TGCGCCAGCAGCGCCCGGAGTAGCGGGGTCGGGGAGCTGTTTTTT
.	TRBD1	TRBV5-1	TRBJ2-2	CASSTGQGALIGTGELFF	TGCGCCAGCAGCACCGGACAGGGGGCGCTTATTGGCACCGGGGAGCTGTTTTTT
.	.	TRBV12-5	TRBJ1-2	CASGLVPPGQLYGYTF	TGTGCTAGTGGTTTGGTACCCCCGGGACAACTCTATGGCTACACCTTC
.	.	TRBV19	TRBJ1-3	CATVPGHTGNTIYF	TGTGCAACAGTCCCCGGACACACTGGAAACACCATATATTTT
.	.	TRBV12-5	TRBJ1-1	CASGWDGRNTEAFF	TGTGCTAGTGGTTGGGACGGGAGGAACACTGAAGCTTTCTTT
.	TRBD2	TRBV10-3	TRBJ2-1	CAITSGGDYNEQFF	TGTGCCATCACTAGCGGGGGGGATTACAATGAGCAGTTCTTC
once	TRBD1	TRBV30	TRBJ1-2	CAWSAAQGAGGGYTF	TGTGCCTGGAGTGCTGCACAGGGGGCTGGGGGTGGCTACACCTTC
.	.	TRBV28	TRBJ2-2	CASSFPGSGRLNTGELFF	TGTGCCAGCAGTTTTCCGGGTAGCGGTAGACTGAACACCGGGGAGCTGTTTTTT
.	TRBD1	TRBV7-6	TRBJ1-3	CASSPRLDRVTGNTIYF	TGTGCCAGCAGCCCCCGGCTGGACAGGGTCACTGGAAACACCATATATTTT